This is a list of T cell receptor beta chains from one sample in a study of blood T cell repertoires in COVID-19. Sequencing was performed with immunoSEQ multiplex PCR; in TCRdb, only in-frame clones are kept and a portion is missing. The table records over 65,000 clones, about 88% of them present only once. Material for sequencing was peripheral blood. Every receptor here comes from a human donor in a cohort sampled during active COVID-19. CDR3s include the opening cysteine and the closing phenylalanine or tryptophan. The order of the fields is V gene, J gene, CDR3 protein.

>TRBV19|TRBJ2-1
CASSDGGFNEQFF
>TRBV18|TRBJ1-1
CASSPLRGDTEAFF
>TRBV4-1|TRBJ2-7
CASSGSSGSSPYEQYF
>TRBV6-6|TRBJ2-3
CASIKNSLGSDTQYF
>TRBV2|TRBJ1-3
CASSSGERNTIYF
>TRBV6-5|TRBJ1-5
CASRNREPNQPQHF
>TRBV3-1/TRBV3-2|TRBJ2-5
CASSQGSEQETQYF
>TRBV5-4|TRBJ2-1
CASSFGGRTTYNEQFF
>TRBV24-1|TRBJ2-3
CATSDSAEDTQYF
>TRBV2|TRBJ2-1
CASSVDSPYNEQFF
>TRBV7-8|TRBJ2-4
CASSPYSGRDIQYF
>TRBV30|TRBJ1-3
CAWSPRAVFSGNTIYF
>TRBV9|TRBJ2-5
CASSVGSLAAQETQYF
>TRBV19|TRBJ2-7
CASSVTSGREQYF
>TRBV28|TRBJ2-3
CASSPNLFTDTQYF
>TRBV19|TRBJ2-1
CASSVEYNEQFF
>TRBV15|TRBJ2-1
CATSSTGGPNEQFF
>TRBV28|TRBJ2-7
CASSSRGLLYEQYF
>TRBV28|TRBJ2-3
CASSSLLSTDTQYF
>TRBV27|TRBJ2-1
CASSSSGRSYNEQFF
>TRBV20-1|TRBJ2-7
CSASRGQGYEQYF
>TRBV29-1|TRBJ2-7
CSVEDLGLQYF
>TRBV28|TRBJ2-3
CASLPLLTDTQYF
>TRBV29-1|TRBJ2-1
CSVSDRDGSYNEQFF
>TRBV15|TRBJ2-5
CATRTGLAGYQETQYF
>TRBV19|TRBJ2-7
CASSMGPRNF
>TRBV7-8|TRBJ2-7
CASSQFQLSLERQSRYEQYF
>TRBV18|TRBJ1-1
CASSPRDNLNTEAFF
>TRBV5-6|TRBJ2-3
CASSLPGTSGQDTQYF